These T cell receptor beta chains were read from a single sample in a study of blood T cell repertoires in COVID-19. Method: immunoSEQ multiplex PCR; TCRdb's copy keeps in-frame clones and lacks some. Of more than 65,000 clones in the sample, about four fifths were seen once. Material: peripheral blood. The receptor set was obtained from a human donor in a cohort sampled during active COVID-19. The CDR3 runs from the conserved cysteine through the conserved F or W. The order of the fields is D gene, clone size, J gene, V gene, CDR3 DNA, CDR3 protein. A D gene is named only where the DNA matches it firmly. Not every row has a clone size; where given, it reads once, few, many or a size class.

D gene: .
clone size: .
J gene: TRBJ2-7
V gene: TRBV5-1
CDR3 DNA: TGCGCCAGCGGGGAGGCCCTAGCGTACGAGCAGTACTTC
CDR3 protein: CASGEALAYEQYF

D gene: .
clone size: .
J gene: TRBJ1-1
V gene: TRBV6-6
CDR3 DNA: TGTGCCAGCAGGGAGACGCGGGGGACTGAAGCTTTCTTT
CDR3 protein: CASRETRGTEAFF

D gene: .
clone size: .
J gene: TRBJ2-2
V gene: TRBV27
CDR3 DNA: TGTGCCAGCCGACAGCTCGCGAACACCGGGGAGCTGTTTTTT
CDR3 protein: CASRQLANTGELFF

D gene: .
clone size: .
J gene: TRBJ2-5
V gene: TRBV11-2
CDR3 DNA: TGTGCCAGCAGCTTGGGCCTACAAGAGACCCAGTACTTC
CDR3 protein: CASSLGLQETQYF

D gene: .
clone size: .
J gene: TRBJ2-1
V gene: TRBV28
CDR3 DNA: TGTGCCAGCAGTTTAGTCCCCAGCAACAGTGAGCAGTTCTTC
CDR3 protein: CASSLVPSNSEQFF

D gene: .
clone size: .
J gene: TRBJ1-4
V gene: TRBV6-6
CDR3 DNA: TGTGCCAGCAGTTCGGGTTCAGAAAAACTGTTTTTT
CDR3 protein: CASSSGSEKLFF

D gene: TRBD2
clone size: .
J gene: TRBJ2-1
V gene: TRBV4-1
CDR3 DNA: TGCGCCAGCAGCGGACTAGTACTGGGGAATGAGCAGTTCTTC
CDR3 protein: CASSGLVLGNEQFF

D gene: .
clone size: .
J gene: TRBJ2-7
V gene: TRBV7-2
CDR3 DNA: TGTGCCAGCAGCTTAGATCTCTACGAGCAGTACTTC
CDR3 protein: CASSLDLYEQYF

D gene: TRBD2
clone size: .
J gene: TRBJ2-1
V gene: TRBV27
CDR3 DNA: TGTGCCAGCAGTTTAACTAGCGGGGGGGCTCGGGAGCAGTTCTTC
CDR3 protein: CASSLTSGGAREQFF

D gene: TRBD2
clone size: .
J gene: TRBJ2-2
V gene: TRBV18
CDR3 DNA: TGTGCCAGCTCACCAACCCGGACTAGCGGGAACACCGGGGAGCTGTTTTTT
CDR3 protein: CASSPTRTSGNTGELFF

D gene: .
clone size: .
J gene: TRBJ1-1
V gene: TRBV29-1
CDR3 DNA: TGCAGCGTTCGCCGGGTAGACACTGAAGCTTTCTTT
CDR3 protein: CSVRRVDTEAFF

D gene: .
clone size: many
J gene: TRBJ1-3
V gene: TRBV5-4
CDR3 DNA: TGTGCCAGCAGCTTGGTGGGAGGGTTTGGAAACACCATATATTTT
CDR3 protein: CASSLVGGFGNTIYF

D gene: .
clone size: .
J gene: TRBJ1-6
V gene: TRBV27
CDR3 DNA: TGTGCCAGCAGTTCGAATTCACCCCTCCACTTT
CDR3 protein: CASSSNSPLHF

D gene: TRBD2
clone size: .
J gene: TRBJ2-5
V gene: TRBV3-1/TRBV3-2
CDR3 DNA: TGTGCCAGCAGCCAAGACACTAGCGGGGGGCCAGAGACCCAGTACTTC
CDR3 protein: CASSQDTSGGPETQYF

D gene: .
clone size: .
J gene: TRBJ2-5
V gene: TRBV28
CDR3 DNA: TGTGCCAGCAGTTTGAGTGTTGGACTGGGGAGCTGGGGAGAGACCCAGTACTTC
CDR3 protein: CASSLSVGLGSWGETQYF

D gene: .
clone size: few
J gene: TRBJ2-7
V gene: TRBV11-2
CDR3 DNA: TGTGCCAGCAGCCCCGGACACCTCTCCTACGAGCAGTACTTC
CDR3 protein: CASSPGHLSYEQYF

D gene: .
clone size: .
J gene: TRBJ2-7
V gene: TRBV5-1
CDR3 DNA: TGCGCCAGCAGCTTGGAGAGGGTTGCCTACGAGCAGTACTTC
CDR3 protein: CASSLERVAYEQYF

D gene: .
clone size: .
J gene: TRBJ1-4
V gene: TRBV19
CDR3 DNA: TGTGCCAGTAGTTTGGGGGCGAGTGCAACTAATGAAAAACTGTTTTTT
CDR3 protein: CASSLGASATNEKLFF

D gene: TRBD1
clone size: .
J gene: TRBJ1-1
V gene: TRBV12-3/TRBV12-4
CDR3 DNA: TGTGCCAGCAAGGAGGGGGCTTACACTGAAGCTTTCTTT
CDR3 protein: CASKEGAYTEAFF

D gene: .
clone size: many
J gene: TRBJ1-3
V gene: TRBV25-1
CDR3 DNA: TGTGCCAGCAGTGAGGAGAGGTCTGGAAACACCATATATTTT
CDR3 protein: CASSEERSGNTIYF

D gene: TRBD2
clone size: .
J gene: TRBJ2-5
V gene: TRBV18
CDR3 DNA: TGTGCCAGCTCACCACCTAACAGCGGGGAGAAAGAGACCCAGTACTTC
CDR3 protein: CASSPPNSGEKETQYF

D gene: .
clone size: .
J gene: TRBJ1-1
V gene: TRBV19
CDR3 DNA: TGTGCCAGTAGTATAAGCGGCCAAGGGAGCACTGAAGCTTTCTTT
CDR3 protein: CASSISGQGSTEAFF

D gene: .
clone size: medium-sized
J gene: TRBJ2-7
V gene: TRBV6-5
CDR3 DNA: TGTGCCAGCAGTTACTATGGGGGCGCCTACGAGCAGTACTTC
CDR3 protein: CASSYYGGAYEQYF

D gene: TRBD1
clone size: .
J gene: TRBJ1-4
V gene: TRBV10-3
CDR3 DNA: TGTGCCATCAGTGCAGGGGGAACTAATGAAAAACTGTTTTTT
CDR3 protein: CAISAGGTNEKLFF

D gene: .
clone size: .
J gene: TRBJ2-3
V gene: TRBV19
CDR3 DNA: TGTGCCAGTAGTATACCCGGGGCAGATACGCAGTATTTT
CDR3 protein: CASSIPGADTQYF

D gene: .
clone size: .
J gene: TRBJ2-5
V gene: TRBV3-1/TRBV3-2
CDR3 DNA: TGTGCCAGCAGCCAAGGAGGGGACTACCAAGAGACCCAGTACTTC
CDR3 protein: CASSQGGDYQETQYF

D gene: .
clone size: .
J gene: TRBJ2-3
V gene: TRBV3-1/TRBV3-2
CDR3 DNA: TGTGCCAGCAGCCAAGAGGGGGCGGGAGCCGCAGATACGCAGTATTTT
CDR3 protein: CASSQEGAGAADTQYF

D gene: TRBD2
clone size: once
J gene: TRBJ2-5
V gene: TRBV14
CDR3 DNA: TGTGCCAGCAGCCAAGATCTAGCGGTGGGGACCCAGTACTTC
CDR3 protein: CASSQDLAVGTQYF

D gene: .
clone size: .
J gene: TRBJ2-2
V gene: TRBV6-5
CDR3 DNA: TGTGCCAGCAGCGGACAGCTTTCCGGGGAGCTGTTTTTT
CDR3 protein: CASSGQLSGELFF

D gene: .
clone size: medium-sized
J gene: TRBJ1-2
V gene: TRBV16
CDR3 DNA: TGTGCCAGCAGCCCCAAAGGGCGGGAATTGGGCTACACCTTC
CDR3 protein: CASSPKGRELGYTF

D gene: .
clone size: .
J gene: TRBJ1-4
V gene: TRBV7-2
CDR3 DNA: TGTGCCAGCAGCTTAGACCGGGGAAGTGAAAAACTGTTTTTT
CDR3 protein: CASSLDRGSEKLFF

D gene: .
clone size: .
J gene: TRBJ2-4
V gene: TRBV19
CDR3 DNA: TGTGCCAGTAGTACGGGGGGCGCCCAAAACATTCAGTACTTC
CDR3 protein: CASSTGGAQNIQYF

D gene: .
clone size: once
J gene: TRBJ2-1
V gene: TRBV7-9
CDR3 DNA: TGTGCCAGCAGCGGGGAAAGGGGAAGTAATGAGCAGTTCTTC
CDR3 protein: CASSGERGSNEQFF

D gene: TRBD1
clone size: .
J gene: TRBJ2-2
V gene: TRBV5-1
CDR3 DNA: TGCGCCAGCAGATCCCACAGGGGGCAAGAGGACGGGGAGCTGTTTTTT
CDR3 protein: CASRSHRGQEDGELFF

D gene: .
clone size: .
J gene: TRBJ2-6
V gene: TRBV7-8
CDR3 DNA: TGTGCCAGCAGCCTAGGGCTTGGGGCCAACGTCCTGACTTTC
CDR3 protein: CASSLGLGANVLTF

D gene: TRBD1
clone size: few
J gene: TRBJ1-4
V gene: TRBV6-6
CDR3 DNA: TGTGCCAGCAGTCCCAACCGGGACAGGGTAGGAAAACTGTTTTTT
CDR3 protein: CASSPNRDRVGKLFF

D gene: .
clone size: .
J gene: TRBJ1-6
V gene: TRBV7-9
CDR3 DNA: TGTGCCAGCAGCTTAGCAGCGGCCGGTGATTCACCCCTCCACTTT
CDR3 protein: CASSLAAAGDSPLHF

D gene: .
clone size: .
J gene: TRBJ1-3
V gene: TRBV2
CDR3 DNA: TGTGCCACAGCGCGGGGGAGGGGAAACACCATATATTTT
CDR3 protein: CATARGRGNTIYF

D gene: TRBD1
clone size: .
J gene: TRBJ1-2
V gene: TRBV12-3/TRBV12-4
CDR3 DNA: TGTGCCAGCAGCACGGACAGGGCCGGTGGCTACACCTTC
CDR3 protein: CASSTDRAGGYTF

D gene: .
clone size: .
J gene: TRBJ2-1
V gene: TRBV4-2
CDR3 DNA: TGTGCCAGCAGCCAAGGGTCCGGGACTCCTAGGGGCGATGAGCAGTTCTTC
CDR3 protein: CASSQGSGTPRGDEQFF

D gene: .
clone size: .
J gene: TRBJ1-2
V gene: TRBV15
CDR3 DNA: TGTGCCACCAGCAGAGATGTCCTTCAGGGTAGTGGCTACACCTTC
CDR3 protein: CATSRDVLQGSGYTF

D gene: TRBD2
clone size: .
J gene: TRBJ2-7
V gene: TRBV29-1
CDR3 DNA: TGCAGCGTCGGGGGGGGGCCGACCTACGAGCAGTACTTC
CDR3 protein: CSVGGGPTYEQYF

D gene: TRBD1
clone size: once
J gene: TRBJ1-2
V gene: TRBV6-4
CDR3 DNA: TGTGCCAGCAGGCCCGGACAGGGATATTTATATGGCTACACCTTC
CDR3 protein: CASRPGQGYLYGYTF

D gene: TRBD1
clone size: once
J gene: TRBJ1-5
V gene: TRBV19
CDR3 DNA: TGTGCCAGTAGTGCTCCGGGACAGGGGGAATTTGCACAGCCCCAGCATTTT
CDR3 protein: CASSAPGQGEFAQPQHF

D gene: TRBD2
clone size: .
J gene: TRBJ2-1
V gene: TRBV6-5
CDR3 DNA: TGTGCCAGCAGTCCCTCAGCGGGGCCCTACAATGAGCAGTTCTTC
CDR3 protein: CASSPSAGPYNEQFF

D gene: TRBD1
clone size: .
J gene: TRBJ1-2
V gene: TRBV28
CDR3 DNA: TGTGCCAGCAGTACCTGGACAGGTGATAACTATGGCTACACCTTC
CDR3 protein: CASSTWTGDNYGYTF

D gene: TRBD1
clone size: .
J gene: TRBJ1-6
V gene: TRBV30
CDR3 DNA: TGTGCCTGGGACGGACAGGCCTTTCGGACCCTCCACTTT
CDR3 protein: CAWDGQAFRTLHF

D gene: .
clone size: .
J gene: TRBJ2-2
V gene: TRBV5-6
CDR3 DNA: TGTGCCAGCAGCTTGGGGGGGCTAGCGGCGAACACCGGGGAGCTGTTTTTT
CDR3 protein: CASSLGGLAANTGELFF

D gene: .
clone size: .
J gene: TRBJ2-7
V gene: TRBV11-3
CDR3 DNA: TGTGCCAGCAGCTTAGCGGGAGAGTCCTACGAGCAGTACTTC
CDR3 protein: CASSLAGESYEQYF

D gene: .
clone size: .
J gene: TRBJ1-2
V gene: TRBV5-6
CDR3 DNA: TGTGCCAGCAGCTTGTCGGCGGACTATGGCTACACCTTC
CDR3 protein: CASSLSADYGYTF

D gene: TRBD1
clone size: few
J gene: TRBJ2-5
V gene: TRBV6-1
CDR3 DNA: TGTGCCAGCAGTGAAGGGTGGGGGACAGGGAACCAAGAGACCCAGTACTTC
CDR3 protein: CASSEGWGTGNQETQYF

D gene: TRBD2
clone size: .
J gene: TRBJ2-3
V gene: TRBV24-1
CDR3 DNA: TGTGCCACCAGTGATTTGGGGCGGGGGAGCACAGATACGCAGTATTTT
CDR3 protein: CATSDLGRGSTDTQYF

D gene: .
clone size: .
J gene: TRBJ1-5
V gene: TRBV28
CDR3 DNA: TGTGCCAGCAGTTTAAGCGGCAGCTATAGCAATCAGCCCCAGCATTTT
CDR3 protein: CASSLSGSYSNQPQHF

D gene: TRBD1
clone size: few
J gene: TRBJ2-2
V gene: TRBV10-3
CDR3 DNA: TGTGCCATAGCCGGGACAGAGAACACCGGGGAGCTGTTTTTT
CDR3 protein: CAIAGTENTGELFF